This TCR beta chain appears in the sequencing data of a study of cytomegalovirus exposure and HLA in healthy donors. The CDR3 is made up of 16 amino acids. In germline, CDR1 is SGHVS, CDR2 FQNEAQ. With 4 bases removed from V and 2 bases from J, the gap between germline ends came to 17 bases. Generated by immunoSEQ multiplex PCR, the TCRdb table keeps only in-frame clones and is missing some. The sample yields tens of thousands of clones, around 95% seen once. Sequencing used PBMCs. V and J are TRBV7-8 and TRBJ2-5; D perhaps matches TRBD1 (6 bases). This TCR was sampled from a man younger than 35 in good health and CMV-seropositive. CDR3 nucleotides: TGTGCCAGCAGCTCATACCTACAGGGAAGGCAAGAGACCCAGTACTTC. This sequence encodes CASSSYLQGRQETQYF.